This T cell receptor (beta chain) was profiled in a study of beta chain features in type 1 diabetes (dated 2018 in TCRdb). With regard to the full study: No differences in mean age, gender distribution, total cell number or subset yield were found between patients and healthy donors. In the study, recently diagnosed type 1 diabetes patients and matched healthy donors were compared on the TCRB repertoires of their sorted circulating CD4+ T cell subsets. A total of 100 million to 110 million sorted cells were examined across all samples, and a strong correlation was observed between cell number per subset and RNA yield. Regulatory and stem cell-like memory subsets were isolated from only 8 patients and roughly 8 healthy donors, whereas naive and central memory subsets came from all 30 or so donors. What the research found in general, with its limitations: Because cDNA was sequenced instead of genomic DNA, activated cells with high expression could be over-represented, although the groups did not differ in activation or CD3 levels. Patients with type 1 diabetes made fewer insertions and deleted more nucleotides at VDJ recombination sites, implying thymic rearrangement abnormalities. Shorter templates might be favored by PCR, yet because patient and control samples were amplified and corrected together, any such skew would affect both groups equally. Because the HLA sub-analyses included only small numbers of individuals, any influence of HLA type on TCRB rearrangement was left unresolved. Naive, central memory and regulatory TCRB repertoires appeared to be more alike among patients than among healthy donors. A moderate but significant shortening of TCRB CDR3 length was observed in type 1 diabetes patients in all four CD4+ subsets.

Of note for this clone: This receptor's antigen is unknown. No per-base quality is available; no much larger clone lies one base away.

Each donor gave one peripheral blood draw, averaging roughly 120 mL, which was collected into heparinised tubes. Using a panel that included CD45RO, CCR7, CD25, CD127, CD95 and CD27, naive, central memory, regulatory and stem cell-like memory CD4+ T cells were sorted on a BD FACSAria II. Purity was above 95% for every sorted population. Right away, PBMCs were isolated by Lymphoprep density gradient centrifugation and were stained directly, with no culture step. To minimize batch effects, samples were stained and sorted in pairs, one healthy donor with one patient per experiment. The CDR3 numbers 16 residues from cysteine through phenylalanine. Only CDR3 DNA remains: 48 bases, in frame from the first base. Trimming costs V 4 bases and J 0 bases, and their ends lie 13 bases apart. From the germline V gene, CDR1 is LGHNA and CDR2 is YSLEER. The entire isolated RNA was reverse transcribed using the High Capacity cDNA Reverse Transcription Kit, and thus expressed TCRB transcripts were sequenced. Naive, central memory and regulatory T cell samples underwent deep immunoSEQ sequencing, averaging around 4 million total reads per sample. Sorted cells were lysed in RLT buffer and RNA was extracted with DNase-treated RNeasy Micro or Mini kits, depending on cell number. Each cell subset was processed separately to prevent cross-contamination, with patient and healthy donor samples processed together. The immunoSEQ multiplex PCR was used to amplify TCRB sequences from cDNA, generating 87-bp fragments that spanned the CDR3 region. Sequencing of the amplicons was performed on the Illumina HiSeq platform. The authors' analysis ran thus. Synthetic template baselines were used to correct PCR bias computationally, reads within Hamming distance 2 were collapsed together, and singletons that could not be merged were discarded. Reads were aligned against IMGT to assign V, D and J genes, CDR3 length and insertions or deletions at six rearrangement sites. Within each subset, clonotype counts were normalized to sorted cell number, and only after that were true diversity and Gini coefficients computed with the tcR R package. Repertoire sharing was quantified using the overlap coefficient calculated on TCRB nucleotide sequences. As a proxy for the pre-selection repertoire, out-of-frame TCRB sequences from naive cells were analyzed. TCRdb limited this immuneACCESS table to in-frame rearrangements with V and J called. A share of clones is missing; checked studies link under half to unresolved V genes, and the rest is unexplained. That table furnishes V, J and clone size, whereas the DNA furnished D and trimming. A total of around 500,000 clones appear in this sample, over 9.5% of them only once. The leading ten clones occupy approximately 0.05% of the sample.

The TCR originated in a woman aged 18-35 years in good health. The chain is assembled from TRBV4-3 and TRBJ2-4, with the D segment possibly TRBD1 or TRBD2, each aligning over 5 bases. Sample: naive CD4+ T cells from blood. The sample's cell subset or site label, decoded: true naive CD4+ T cells. The DNA sequence is TGCGCCAGCAGCCCGGGACCCGACCTAGCCAAAAACATTCAGTACTTC. Its translation reads: CASSPGPDLAKNIQYF.